One and the same sample provided the 30 T cell receptor beta chains below, sequenced in a study of cytomegalovirus exposure and HLA in healthy donors. PCR employed 60 Vbeta and 13 Jbeta primers. Sequencing used immunoSEQ multiplex PCR; TCRdb keeps in-frame clones, though not all of them. The sample carries around 150,000 clones, more than 70% recorded once. Sequencing input: PBMCs. The receptor source for this set is a man between 25 and 39 years old in good health and CMV-seronegative.

V usage is TRBV14 and J usage is TRBJ2-7; perhaps TRBD1 as D (5 bases). This CDR3 is 12 amino acids long. Germline V gene lookup returns CDR1 SGHDN and CDR2 FVKESK. The ends were cut back, 6 bases at V and 3 bases at J, with 9 bases in the middle. The CDR3 sequence: CASSPGFYEQYF. CDR3 DNA sequence: TGTGCCAGCAGTCCAGGGTTCTACGAGCAGTACTTC.

The chain has TRBV6-6 and TRBJ2-1; D not resolved. The germline gives CDR1 MNHNY, CDR2 SVGAGI (reference sequence). The CDR3 loop spans 13 amino acids. V lost 6 bases, J lost 4 bases, and 10 bases lay in between. CDR3 bases: TGTGCCAGCAGAGACTCAAAGTACAATGAGCAGTTCTTC. Translating gives CASRDSKYNEQFF.

This rearrangement joins TRBV7-9 to TRBJ2-1, with D possibly matching TRBD2 (6 bases). V shed 7 bases and J shed 0 bases, with 19 bases lying between them. From germline, CDR1 is SEHNR and CDR2 FQNEAQ (reference sequence). CDR3 size: 17 residues. CDR3 DNA: TGTGCCAGCATCCGAGACCTAGCGCGTAGCTCCTACAATGAGCAGTTCTTC. This gives the protein CASIRDLARSSYNEQFF.

The CDR3 sequence is CAWSVGQGSSEAFF. CDR3 DNA: TGTGCCTGGAGTGTCGGACAGGGGTCGAGTGAAGCTTTCTTT. The chain combines TRBV30 with TRBJ1-1, with TRBD1 matching 9 bases. Germline V gene sequence: CDR1 GTSNPN, CDR2 SVGIG (reference sequence). V trimming: 0 bases; J trimming: 7 bases; junction bases outside the gene matches: 6. This CDR3 is 14 amino acids long. Together with reference TRBV30 and TRBJ1-1, the CDR3 gives the full variable domain: SQTIHQWPATLVQPVGSPLSLECTVEGTSNPNLYWYRQAAGRGLQLLFYSVGIGQISSEVPQNLSASRPQDRQFILSSKKLLLSDSGFYLCAWSVGQGSSEAFFGQGTRLTVV.

The chain is built from TRBV28 and TRBJ1-2; no clear D. The CDR3 runs 15 residues. Trimming took 3 bases from V and 2 from J, leaving 13 bases between them. CDR1 is MDHEN, CDR2 SYDVKM, per germline. The CDR3 sequence is CASSFRPDSNYGYTF. The CDR3 coding sequence is TGTGCCAGCAGTTTTCGGCCAGACTCCAACTATGGCTACACCTTC.

V usage is TRBV27 and J usage is TRBJ2-7; tentative D call: TRBD2 (5 bases). CDR1 and CDR2 (germline): MNHEY, SMNVEV (reference sequence). This CDR3 has 13 residues. The V gene lost 3 bases and the J gene lost 5 bases, with 11 bases spanning the gap. The CDR3 DNA reads TGTGCCAGCAGTTTGTCGGGGTCGAACGAGCAGTACTTC. Translation gives CASSLSGSNEQYF.

This clone has only a few counts. The chain carries TRBV15 and TRBJ2-7; TRBD1 is a possible D gene (6 bases). CDR1 is LNHNV, CDR2 YYDKDF, per germline (reference sequence). The CDR3 loop spans 15 amino acids. Trimming cost V 1 base and J 0 bases, with 10 bases left between them. CDR3 loop: CATSRVAGVSYEQYF. CDR3 sequence (DNA): TGTGCCACCAGCAGAGTTGCAGGGGTCTCCTACGAGCAGTACTTC. The variable domain in full, with the rest retrieved from reference TRBV15 and TRBJ2-7, is DAMVIQNPRYQVTQFGKPVTLSCSQTLNHNVMYWYQQKSSQAPKLLFHYYDKDFNNEADTPDNFQSRRPNTSFCFLDIRSPGLGDTAMYLCATSRVAGVSYEQYFGPGTRLTVT.

The genes are TRBV5-4 and TRBJ1-1; D not certain. Germline V gives CDR1 SGHNT, CDR2 YYREEE (reference sequence). CDR3 length: 14 residues. Between the trimmed V and J ends, which lost 5 bases and 4 bases, there was a span of 15 bases. The CDR3 region is CASSSPPTGTEAFF. The CDR3 DNA follows: TGTGCCAGCAGTTCCCCGCCGACGGGCACTGAAGCTTTCTTT.

This chain connects TRBV6-5 to TRBJ2-7; a possible D gene is TRBD2 (6 bases). Germline assignment: CDR1 MNHEY and CDR2 SVGAGI. Trimming cost V 0 bases and J 0 bases, with 9 bases left between them. The CDR3 totals 15 residues. In nucleotides, the CDR3 is TGTGCCAGCAGTTACTCTCATAGCGGCTCCTACGAGCAGTACTTC. It specifies CASSYSHSGSYEQYF.

The chain combines TRBV18 with TRBJ2-3; 14 nucleotides align to TRBD2. The germline CDR1 and CDR2 sequences are KGHSH and LQKENI. CDR3 length: 18 amino acids. V shed 6 bases and J 6 bases; nucleotides not matched to a gene: 14. CDR3 sequence: CASSGTSGSIDSMDTQYF. The DNA of the CDR3 is TGTGCCAGCTCCGGGACTAGCGGGAGTATAGACTCTATGGATACGCAGTATTTT.

The chain is built from TRBV5-4 and TRBJ1-2; TRBD1 aligns across 7 bases. With V trimmed by 0 bases and J by 2 bases, 4 bases remained unmatched. CDR1 and CDR2 (germline): SGHNT, YYREEE (reference sequence). The CDR3 extends over 15 amino acids. CDR3: CASSLARGQNYGYTF. CDR3 nucleotide sequence: TGTGCCAGCAGCTTGGCCCGGGGACAGAACTATGGCTACACCTTC.

This clone was found a few times. This chain links TRBV11-2 with TRBJ2-6; TRBD1 is a possible D gene (5 bases). Trimming took off 1 base at V and 0 bases at J, with 16 bases between the two ends. In germline, CDR1 is SGHAT, CDR2 FQNNGV. This CDR3 has 19 residues. The CDR3 loop reads CASSLGQGIASSGANVLTF. Here the CDR3 DNA reads TGTGCCAGCAGCTTAGGGCAGGGAATTGCTAGCTCTGGGGCCAACGTCCTGACTTTC.

The CDR3 DNA sequence: TGTGCCAGCAGCCCGCTTAAGGGGTCCGCTGAAGCTTTCTTT. Protein sequence: CASSPLKGSAEAFF. This chain uses TRBV7-3 with TRBJ1-1, with D possibly TRBD1 on 5 matching bases. Germline CDR1 reads SGHTA; CDR2 reads FQGTGA. The CDR3 is made up of 14 amino acids. Trimming shortened V by 5 bases and J by 6 bases, and 16 bases separated the two germline ends.

The rearrangement joins TRBV7-8 to TRBJ2-3; perhaps TRBD1 as D (6 bases). CDR3 length: 17 amino acids. Between the trimmed V and J ends, which lost 3 bases and 0 bases, there was a span of 16 bases. CDR1 and CDR2 from the germline V gene are SGHVS and FQNEAQ. DNA for the CDR3: TGTGCCAGCAGCTTTGAGGCGACAGGCCGAAGCACAGATACGCAGTATTTT. It yields the protein CASSFEATGRSTDTQYF.

This rearrangement joins TRBV9 to TRBJ2-2; D is perhaps TRBD1 (5 bases). The CDR3 is made up of 13 amino acids. Germline lookup yields CDR1 SGDLS and CDR2 YYNGEE. Trimming stripped 2 bases from V and 5 bases from J, with 7 bases between. The CDR3 spells CASSVDSTGELFF. Written as DNA, the CDR3 is TGTGCCAGCAGCGTTGACAGTACCGGGGAGCTGTTTTTT.

This clone appeared a single time. This sequence joins TRBV7-2 and TRBJ1-5; no clear D. Germline V CDR1 and CDR2: SGHTA, FQGNSA. Trimming stripped 2 bases from V and 2 bases from J, with 10 bases between. This CDR3 is 15 amino acids long. The CDR3 DNA is TGTGCCAGCAGCTTACTCTGGTCGGGCAATCAGCCCCAGCATTTT. Protein product: CASSLLWSGNQPQHF.

CDR3 sequence (DNA): TGTGCCAGCAGCTGGGGACAGGGGGACGAAAAACTGTTTTTT. Protein: CASSWGQGDEKLFF. The chain joins TRBV5-6 to TRBJ1-4, with 11 positions matching TRBD1. From germline, CDR1 is SGHDT and CDR2 YYEEEE. The CDR3 extends over 14 amino acids. Unmatched junction bases numbered 3, after V lost 3 bases and J lost 8 bases.

This clone was recorded many times. The chain joins TRBV27 to TRBJ2-7, with D possibly matching TRBD2 (5 bases). The CDR3 contains 12 residues. Germline-derived CDR1 and CDR2 are MNHEY and SMNVEV (reference sequence). The V and J ends lost 8 bases and 0 bases respectively, with 8 bases between them. The CDR3 DNA reads as TGTGCCAGCCACACTAGCTCCTACGAGCAGTACTTC. It translates to CASHTSSYEQYF.

The genes are TRBV9 and TRBJ2-4, with 10 bases fitting TRBD2. CDR1 and CDR2 (germline): SGDLS, YYNGEE. This CDR3 contains 18 residues. V gave up 0 bases and J gave up 3 bases; unmatched junction bases: 9. CDR3 region: CASSVASSGSWGKNIQYF. As DNA, the CDR3 is TGTGCCAGCAGCGTAGCGTCTAGCGGGAGTTGGGGCAAAAACATTCAGTACTTC.

This clone came up a few times. The rearrangement uses TRBV9 and TRBJ1-1; no definite D call. The V gene lost 0 bases and the J gene lost 2 bases, with 11 bases spanning the gap. This CDR3 has 15 amino acids. In germline, CDR1 is SGDLS, CDR2 YYNGEE. CDR3 in DNA: TGTGCCAGCAGCGTAGACTCCTCATTTAACACTGAAGCTTTCTTT. Encoded protein: CASSVDSSFNTEAFF.

V gene TRBV28 combines with J gene TRBJ2-7; 12 positions match TRBD2. Germline lookup yields CDR1 MDHEN and CDR2 SYDVKM. The CDR3 is 14 amino acids. The junction had 3 bases not matched to a gene; V was cut back by 4 bases and J by 5 bases. The CDR3 DNA follows: TGTGCCAGCAGTTGGACTAGCGGGAACCACGAGCAGTACTTC. Amino acids: CASSWTSGNHEQYF.

CDR3 DNA sequence: TGTGCCAGCAGCACCCGACAGGGGGCCTACGAGCAGTACTTC. It specifies CASSTRQGAYEQYF. The gene calls are TRBV11-2 and TRBJ2-7; TRBD1 aligns across 9 bases. Germline CDR1 and CDR2: SGHAT and FQNNGV. This CDR3 is 14 amino acids long. V trimming: 5 bases; J trimming: 2 bases; junction bases outside the gene matches: 4.

V and J are TRBV28 and TRBJ2-5, with TRBD2 matching 14 bases. The CDR3 contains 17 residues. V dropped 5 bases and J dropped 6; count of bases not matched to a gene: 11. Looked up from germline, CDR1 is MDHEN and CDR2 is SYDVKM. CDR3 residues: CASSPGTSGRFWKTQYF. The CDR3 region has the DNA TGTGCCAGCAGTCCCGGGACTAGCGGGAGATTTTGGAAGACCCAGTACTTC.

The V call is TRBV10-3, the J call TRBJ2-3; a possible D gene is TRBD2 (6 bases). CDR3 size: 13 residues. Per germline, CDR1 ENHRY and CDR2 SYGVKD. Trimming stripped 8 bases from V and 2 bases from J, with 11 bases between. CDR3 amino acids: CAILGTPTDTQYF. The CDR3, as DNA: TGTGCCATCCTCGGGACTCCCACAGATACGCAGTATTTT.

The rearrangement uses TRBV6-1 and TRBJ2-7; the D is unclear. The CDR3 runs to 14 residues. Per germline, CDR1 MNHNS and CDR2 SASEGT. Trimming pared 4 bases from V and 2 bases from J, leaving 12 bases between. The CDR3: CASSATNPPYEQYF. In DNA, the CDR3 is TGTGCCAGCAGTGCGACAAATCCCCCCTACGAGCAGTACTTC.

The count of this clone is one. The CDR3 DNA is TGCGCCAGCAGCAAGTCGGGGACTGGGAGCTCCTATAATTCACCCCTCCACTTT. Protein: CASSKSGTGSSYNSPLHF. V gene TRBV5-1 combines with J gene TRBJ1-6; D might be TRBD1 (5 bases). The CDR3 loop spans 18 amino acids. Germline loops: CDR1 SGHRS, CDR2 YFSETQ. The V and J ends lost 4 bases and 0 bases respectively, with 17 bases between them.

The V and J genes are TRBV28 and TRBJ1-1; 8 bases are shared with TRBD1. CDR1 and CDR2 from the germline V gene are MDHEN and SYDVKM. CDR3 length: 18 residues. The V segment lost 4 bases and the J segment 0 bases; nucleotides outside the gene matches: 13. The CDR3 DNA is TGTGCCAGCAGTTCCCCCCTCATTCGGACAGGGATGAACACTGAAGCTTTCTTT. It codes for CASSSPLIRTGMNTEAFF.

This sequence joins TRBV5-1 and TRBJ2-1; D not resolved. CDR1 is SGHRS and CDR2 is YFSETQ in the germline V gene. The CDR3 extends over 18 amino acids. Deletions cut 4 bases from V and 1 base from J, with 21 bases between. The CDR3 loop is CASSLTGWRRSSYNEQFF. DNA of the CDR3: TGCGCCAGCAGCCTGACCGGATGGCGGAGATCATCCTACAATGAGCAGTTCTTC.

The chain links TRBV2 to TRBJ1-5; D uncertain. Germline loops: CDR1 SNHLY, CDR2 FYNNEI. The ends were cut back, 10 bases at V and 3 bases at J, with 13 bases in the middle. The CDR3 sequence is 13 residues long. The CDR3 spells CATSGEFNQPQHF. The CDR3 region has the DNA TGTGCCACCTCGGGAGAGTTCAATCAGCCCCAGCATTTT. The complete variable domain, with remaining parts taken from reference TRBV2 and TRBJ1-5, reads EPEVTQTPSHQVTQMGQEVILRCVPISNHLYFYWYRQILGQKVEFLVSFYNNEISEKSEIFDDQFSVERPDGSNFTLKIRSTKLEDSAMYFCATSGEFNQPQHFGDGTRLSIL.

This chain uses TRBV28 with TRBJ1-2; D is possibly TRBD1 (6 bases). Between the trimmed V and J ends, which lost 5 bases and 5 bases, there was a span of 15 bases. The CDR3 extends over 14 amino acids. CDR1 is MDHEN and CDR2 is SYDVKM in the germline V gene. The CDR3 protein is CASSPGGGTYGYTF. The CDR3 DNA reads as TGTGCCAGCAGTCCCGGCGGGGGGACATATGGCTACACCTTC.